Each of the 13 T cell receptor beta chains below was sequenced from the same sample in a study of Ad26.COV2.S vaccination and SARS-CoV-2 variants. Some clones are missing from TCRdb's copy, which holds only in-frame ones; the method was immunoSEQ multiplex PCR. The table lists roughly 700,000 clones, roughly 90% of them singletons. Treatment specified: 15 to 20 received Ad26.COV2.S at low or high dose, single or two shots; roughly 5 received placebo; per-sample allocation not given. Collection of samples fell on day 63 after the first vaccine or placebo injection. The sample consisted of peripheral blood, taken in a trial of Ad26.COV2.S vaccine versus placebo. These receptors were obtained from a person aged 18-60 years who received the Ad26.COV2.S COVID-19 vaccine or a placebo.

J is TRBJ2-3 and V is TRBV7-9, with a weak D call TRBD1 (6 bases). Germline-derived CDR1 and CDR2 are SEHNR and FQNEAQ (reference sequence). Trimming left V 4 bases short and J 2 bases short, with 10 bases between. The CDR3 consists of 14 residues. This CDR3 reads CASSWDTFTDTQYF. As DNA, the CDR3 is TGTGCCAGCAGCTGGGACACATTCACAGATACGCAGTATTTT.

The V call is TRBV9, the J call TRBJ1-6; D remains unclear. The CDR3 totals 13 residues. V was clipped by 1 base and J by 7 bases, with 6 bases between them. The germline V gene encodes CDR1 SGDLS and CDR2 YYNGEE. CDR3 coding DNA: TGTGCCAGCAGCGTACTCGTGAATTCACCCCTCCACTTT. Its protein product is CASSVLVNSPLHF.

The chain combines TRBV29-1 with TRBJ2-3; TRBD1 agrees at 8 bases. V lost 7 bases, J lost 0 bases, and 3 bases stayed unmatched. This CDR3 contains 13 residues. The germline V gene encodes CDR1 SQVTM and CDR2 ANQGSEA. This chain's CDR3 is CSDRDRSTDTQYF. The DNA of the CDR3 is TGCAGCGACCGGGACAGGAGCACAGATACGCAGTATTTT.

This clone was observed once. V and J are TRBV5-1 and TRBJ2-5; D remains ambiguous. V was cut by 2 bases and J by 1 base, with 12 bases left in between. The CDR3 is 15 residues long. In germline, CDR1 is SGHRS, CDR2 YFSETQ. This CDR3 is CASSFSVSPQETQYF. The CDR3 DNA reads as TGCGCCAGCAGCTTCTCAGTATCCCCCCAAGAGACCCAGTACTTC.

This chain links TRBV29-1 with TRBJ1-1; D may be TRBD1 (5 bases). CDR3 length: 13 amino acids. Trimming took off 2 bases at V and 2 bases at J, with 9 bases between the two ends. Germline V gene sequence: CDR1 SQVTM, CDR2 ANQGSEA. CDR3 in amino acids: CSVELQGNTEAFF. CDR3 coding DNA: TGCAGCGTTGAACTTCAGGGTAACACTGAAGCTTTCTTT. The full variable domain, with the rest looked up from reference TRBV29-1 and TRBJ1-1, is SAVISQKPSRDICQRGTSLTIQCQVDSQVTMMFWYRQQPGQSLTLIATANQGSEATYESGFVIDKFPISRPNLTFSTLTVSNMSPEDSSIYLCSVELQGNTEAFFGQGTRLTVV.

The chain is built from TRBV6-2 or TRBV6-3 and TRBJ2-7; perhaps TRBD2 as D (5 bases). The CDR3 is 11 residues long. V dropped 4 bases and J dropped 4 bases, with 5 bases sitting between them. CDR1 and CDR2 from the germline V gene are MNHEY and SVGEGT. CDR3 nucleotide sequence: TGTGCCAGCAGTTGGACTTACGAGCAGTACTTC. It is translated as CASSWTYEQYF.

Of note for this clone: The junction and the germline gene differ at one end; a read error may be behind it. This chain links TRBV7-7 with TRBJ2-1; the D is unclear. CDR1 SSHAT and CDR2 FNYEAQ come from the germline V gene (reference sequence). CDR3 length: 15 amino acids. In nucleotides, the CDR3 is TGTGCTAGCAGCTTCGCCGGAGTCCCATACAATGAGCAGTTCTTC. Translated, it gives CASSFAGVPYNEQFF.

The sample holds one count of this clone. The chain links TRBV12-3 or TRBV12-4 to TRBJ2-7; perhaps D is TRBD1 or TRBD2 (5 bases each). CDR3 length: 13 amino acids. With 6 bases removed from V and 5 bases from J, the gap between germline ends came to 14 bases. For the CDR3, the DNA is TGTGCCAGCAGCCCCAGCTGGGGGAACGAGCAGTACTTC. It translates to CASSPSWGNEQYF.

V gene TRBV5-1 combines with J gene TRBJ1-2, with 12 bases that match TRBD1. The J segment lost 8 bases and the V segment lost 5 bases, leaving 4 bases of the junction unmatched. Germline loops: CDR1 SGHRS, CDR2 YFSETQ. The CDR3 runs 13 residues. This CDR3 is CASSTGQGAGYTF. CDR3 sequence (DNA): TGCGCCAGCAGTACGGGACAGGGGGCCGGCTACACCTTC. The full variable domain, completed using reference TRBV5-1 and TRBJ1-2, is KAGVTQTPRYLIKTRGQQVTLSCSPISGHRSVSWYQQTPGQGLQFLFEYFSETQRNKGNFPGRFSGRQFSNSRSEMNVSTLELGDSALYLCASSTGQGAGYTFGSGTRLTVV.

V and J are TRBV16 and TRBJ1-1; 9 nucleotides line up with TRBD1. CDR1 is KGHSY, CDR2 FQNENV, per germline. The CDR3 is 16 amino acids. The junction had 6 bases not matched to a gene; V was cut back by 4 bases and J by 0 bases. The CDR3 sequence: CASSPDRGTMNTEAFF. Written as DNA, the CDR3 is TGTGCCAGCAGCCCCGACAGGGGGACAATGAACACTGAAGCTTTCTTT.

The chain couples TRBV3-1 (or the pseudogene TRBV3-2) to TRBJ1-2; D gene ambiguous. This CDR3 has 16 residues. Germline V gene data show CDR1 as LGHDT and CDR2 as YNNKEL (reference sequence). Trimming removed 1 base from V and 2 bases from J, with 14 bases in between. The CDR3 sequence is CASSQGRGKRNYGYTF. Here the CDR3 DNA reads TGTGCCAGCAGCCAAGGTCGAGGGAAACGGAACTATGGCTACACCTTC.

The rearrangement links TRBV4-2 to TRBJ2-1; the D call may be TRBD1 or TRBD2 (5 bases each). The germline CDR1 and CDR2 sequences are LGHNA and YNFKEQ. The CDR3 is 11 amino acids. Trimming cost V 0 bases and J 16 bases, with 10 bases left between them. CDR3 residues: CASSQDGTYFF. The CDR3 DNA reads as TGTGCCAGCAGCCAAGACGGGACGTATTTCTTC.

This rearrangement joins TRBV5-4 to TRBJ1-4; 9 nucleotides align to TRBD1. V shed 5 bases, J shed 6 bases, and the junction held 11 bases outside the gene matches. This CDR3 comprises 16 residues. The germline V gene encodes CDR1 SGHNT and CDR2 YYREEE (reference sequence). CDR3 region: CASSSVPGQGYEKLFF. The CDR3 DNA reads as TGTGCCAGCAGTTCCGTTCCGGGACAGGGCTATGAAAAACTGTTTTTT.